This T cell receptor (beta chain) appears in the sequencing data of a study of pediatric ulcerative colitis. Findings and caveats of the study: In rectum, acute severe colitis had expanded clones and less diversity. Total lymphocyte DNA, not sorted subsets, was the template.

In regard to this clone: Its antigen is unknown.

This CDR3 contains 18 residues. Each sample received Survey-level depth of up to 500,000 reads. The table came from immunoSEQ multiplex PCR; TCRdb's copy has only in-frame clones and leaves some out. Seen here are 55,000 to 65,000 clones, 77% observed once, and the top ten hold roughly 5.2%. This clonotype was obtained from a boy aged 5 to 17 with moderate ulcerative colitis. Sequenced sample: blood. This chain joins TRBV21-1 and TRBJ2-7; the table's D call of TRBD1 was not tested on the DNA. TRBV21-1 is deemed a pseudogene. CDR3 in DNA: TGTGCCAGCAGCAAAGCCCACCGAATCGACAGGCCTGCCTACGAGCAGTACTTC. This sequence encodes CASSKAHRIDRPAYEQYF.